The 15 T cell receptor beta chains below come from one sample, sequenced in a study of beta chain features in type 1 diabetes. Expressed TCRB transcripts were sequenced, since all the RNA that had been isolated was reverse transcribed. Sequencing was performed with immunoSEQ multiplex PCR; in TCRdb, only in-frame clones are kept and a portion is missing. The sample consists of about 320,000 clones, about 15% of them appearing once. The sample consisted of central memory CD4+ T cells from blood. These receptors were obtained from a man aged 30 to 39 in good health.

This clone was detected ten times or more. V is TRBV2 and J is TRBJ1-5; 9 bases line up with TRBD1. Trimming removed 7 bases from V and 5 bases from J; junction bases left unmatched: 9. The CDR3 totals 15 residues. Germline V gene lookup returns CDR1 SNHLY and CDR2 FYNNEI. The DNA of the CDR3 is TGTGCCAGCAATTCGGACAGGGGAAACTATCAGCCCCAGCATTTT. This encodes CASNSDRGNYQPQHF.

In its sample, this clone was seen a few times. V is TRBV5-1 and J is TRBJ2-2; D may be TRBD1 (6 bases). Germline assignment: CDR1 SGHRS and CDR2 YFSETQ. The CDR3 sequence is 15 residues long. The ends were cut back, 0 bases at V and 7 bases at J, with 13 bases in the middle. The CDR3 DNA is TGCGCCAGCAGCTTGGTCCTACAGGGAAGCGGGGAGCTGTTTTTT. Its translation is CASSLVLQGSGELFF.

The V gene is TRBV29-1, the J gene TRBJ1-1, with TRBD1 identical over 10 bases. This CDR3 comprises 15 residues. After removal of 4 bases from V and 7 bases from J, the junction contained 12 bases not matched to a gene. Per germline, CDR1 SQVTM and CDR2 ANQGSEA. The CDR3 DNA reads as TGCAGCGTTGCTTCCGTGACAGGGGGCACAGGTGAAGCTTTCTTT. This translates into CSVASVTGGTGEAFF.

The CDR3 is CASFGLRITVADTQYF. DNA of the CDR3: TGTGCCAGCTTCGGGCTAAGAATCACGGTCGCAGATACGCAGTATTTT. The gene calls are TRBV21-1 and TRBJ2-3. TRBV21-1 represents a pseudogene. CDR3 length: 16 amino acids.

This clone was observed a handful of times. The V gene is TRBV7-2, the J gene TRBJ1-2, with D possibly being TRBD1 (5 bases). The germline V gene encodes CDR1 SGHTA and CDR2 FQGNSA. The CDR3 loop spans 13 amino acids. With 1 base removed from V and 4 bases from J, the gap between germline ends came to 7 bases. The CDR3 bases are TGTGCCAGCAGCTTAGAAGGGGCCTATGGCTACACCTTC. It is translated as CASSLEGAYGYTF. The full variable domain, in which reference TRBV7-2 and TRBJ1-2 provide the parts outside the CDR3, is GAGVSQSPSNKVTEKGKDVELRCDPISGHTALYWYRQSLGQGLEFLIYFQGNSAPDKSGLPSDRFSAERTGGSVSTLTIQRTQQEDSAVYLCASSLEGAYGYTFGSGTRLTVV.

The CDR3 spells CASSVELAGAYNEQFF. CDR3 sequence (DNA): TGTGCCAGCAGCGTAGAGCTAGCGGGGGCCTACAATGAGCAGTTCTTC. V gene TRBV9 combines with J gene TRBJ2-1; TRBD2 matches at 10 bases. The CDR3 loop spans 16 amino acids. Germline-derived CDR1 and CDR2 are SGDLS and YYNGEE. V shed 0 bases and J 2 bases; nucleotides not matched to a gene: 2.

J is TRBJ1-1 and V is TRBV10-3; 7 bases agree with TRBD1. Germline V gene lookup returns CDR1 ENHRY and CDR2 SYGVKD. The CDR3 has 15 amino acids. V lost 2 bases and J lost 0; bases outside the gene matches: 3. The DNA of the CDR3 is TGTGCCATCAGTGAGGCGACAGGGATGAACACTGAAGCTTTCTTT. It encodes CAISEATGMNTEAFF.

This clone was seen only a few times. The chain combines TRBV10-3 with TRBJ1-1, with 8 bases identical to TRBD1. Germline V lookup: CDR1 ENHRY, CDR2 SYGVKD. CDR3 length equals 14 residues. V shed 5 bases and J 5 bases; nucleotides not matched to a gene: 7. CDR3 loop: CAISKDRVGTEAFF. The CDR3 region has the DNA TGTGCCATCAGTAAGGACAGGGTGGGAACTGAAGCTTTCTTT.

The V and J genes are TRBV12-5 and TRBJ1-2; D unresolved. V was shortened by 0 bases and J by 2 bases, with 13 bases between the two germline ends. The CDR3 has 16 amino acids. Germline V lookup: CDR1 LGHNT, CDR2 FRNRAP. CDR3 region: CASGLVGVRMNYGYTF. DNA of the CDR3: TGTGCTAGTGGTTTGGTAGGAGTCCGGATGAACTATGGCTACACCTTC.

The V and J genes are TRBV29-1 and TRBJ1-1; D possibly corresponds to TRBD1 (6 bases). Germline V CDR1 and CDR2: SQVTM, ANQGSEA. There are 14 residues in the CDR3. Trimming left V 5 bases short and J 0 bases short, with 13 bases between. CDR3 sequence reads: CSVPTGSMNTEAFF. CDR3 bases: TGCAGCGTTCCGACAGGTTCAATGAACACTGAAGCTTTCTTT.

This chain connects TRBV30 to TRBJ2-3; a weak D match, TRBD2 (5 bases). CDR1 is GTSNPN and CDR2 is SVGIG in the germline V gene (reference sequence). The CDR3 loop spans 16 amino acids. V was pared by 0 bases and J by 2 bases, with 15 bases between. The CDR3 coding sequence is TGTGCCTGGAGTGTACCGAGCGGAACTTTCACAGATACGCAGTATTTT. Encoded protein: CAWSVPSGTFTDTQYF. The full variable domain, completed using reference TRBV30 and TRBJ2-3, is SQTIHQWPATLVQPVGSPLSLECTVEGTSNPNLYWYRQAAGRGLQLLFYSVGIGQISSEVPQNLSASRPQDRQFILSSKKLLLSDSGFYLCAWSVPSGTFTDTQYFGPGTRLTVL.

There are a few counts of this clone. The chain carries TRBV7-6 and TRBJ2-2, with no clear D. There are 12 residues in the CDR3. Between the trimmed V and J ends, which lost 1 base and 8 bases, there was a span of 5 bases. Germline CDR1 reads SGHVS; CDR2 reads FNYEAQ. Written as DNA, the CDR3 is TGTGCCAGCAGCTTAGTGTTAGGGGAGCTGTTTTTT. It specifies CASSLVLGELFF.

The chain links TRBV19 to TRBJ1-5; TRBD1 might be the D (6 bases). Deletions cut 0 bases from V and 4 bases from J, with 13 bases between. Germline CDR1 reads LNHDA; CDR2 reads SQIVND (reference sequence). The CDR3 consists of 16 residues. The CDR3 here is CASSIEWGRDNQPQHF. CDR3 DNA sequence: TGTGCCAGTAGTATAGAGTGGGGGCGGGATAATCAGCCCCAGCATTTT.

This clone occurred a few times. This chain links TRBV29-1 with TRBJ1-5, with D maybe TRBD1 (5 bases). CDR1 is SQVTM and CDR2 is ANQGSEA in the germline V gene. The CDR3 is 13 amino acids. Trimming removed 4 bases from V and 4 bases from J, with 11 bases in between. Here the CDR3 DNA reads TGCAGCGTTGCCGGGGGGGGAAATCAGCCCCAGCATTTT. Its protein product is CSVAGGGNQPQHF.

This clone was seen only a few times. This chain uses TRBV30 with TRBJ2-1; D uncertain. Trimming cost V 3 bases and J 6 bases, with 6 bases left between them. This CDR3 spans 11 amino acids. Germline V gives CDR1 GTSNPN, CDR2 SVGIG (reference sequence). The chain's CDR3 is CAWRDLNEQFF. In DNA, the CDR3 is TGTGCCTGGAGGGACCTCAATGAGCAGTTCTTC.